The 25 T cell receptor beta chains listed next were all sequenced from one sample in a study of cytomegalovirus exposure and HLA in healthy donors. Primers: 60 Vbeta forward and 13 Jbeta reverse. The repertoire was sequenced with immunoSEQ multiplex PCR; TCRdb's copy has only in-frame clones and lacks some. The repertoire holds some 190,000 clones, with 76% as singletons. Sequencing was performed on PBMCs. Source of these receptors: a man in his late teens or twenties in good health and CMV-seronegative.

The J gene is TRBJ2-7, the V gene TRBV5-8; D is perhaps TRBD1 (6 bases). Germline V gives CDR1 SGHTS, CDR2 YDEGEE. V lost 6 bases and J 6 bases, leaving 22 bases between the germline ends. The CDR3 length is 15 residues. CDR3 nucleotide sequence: TGTGCCAGCAACACACTGGGGGCAGTTCCCAGCGAGCAGTACTTC. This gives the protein CASNTLGAVPSEQYF.

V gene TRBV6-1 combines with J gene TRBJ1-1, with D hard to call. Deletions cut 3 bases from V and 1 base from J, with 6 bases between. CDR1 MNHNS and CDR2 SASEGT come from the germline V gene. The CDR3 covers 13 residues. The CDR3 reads CASSDYRNTEAFF. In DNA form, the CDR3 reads TGTGCCAGCAGTGATTACAGGAACACTGAAGCTTTCTTT.

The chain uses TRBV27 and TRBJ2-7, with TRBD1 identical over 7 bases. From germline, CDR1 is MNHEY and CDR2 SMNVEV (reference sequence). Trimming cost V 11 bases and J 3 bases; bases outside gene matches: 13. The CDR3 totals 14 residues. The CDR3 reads CAPSRAGGVYEQYF. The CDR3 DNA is TGTGCCCCCTCGAGGGCAGGGGGAGTCTACGAGCAGTACTTC.

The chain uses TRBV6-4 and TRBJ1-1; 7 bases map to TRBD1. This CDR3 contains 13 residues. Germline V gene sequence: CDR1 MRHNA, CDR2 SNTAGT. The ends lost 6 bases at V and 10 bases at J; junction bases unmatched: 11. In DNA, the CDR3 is TGTGCCAGCAGGCAAGACAGGGCTCGCGGAGCTTTCTTT. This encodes CASRQDRARGAFF.

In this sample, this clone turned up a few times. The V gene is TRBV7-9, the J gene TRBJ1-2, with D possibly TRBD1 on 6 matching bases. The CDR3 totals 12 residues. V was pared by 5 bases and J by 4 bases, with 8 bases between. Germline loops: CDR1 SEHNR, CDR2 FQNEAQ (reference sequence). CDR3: CASSNRAYGYTF. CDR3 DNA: TGTGCCAGCAGCAACAGGGCCTATGGCTACACCTTC.

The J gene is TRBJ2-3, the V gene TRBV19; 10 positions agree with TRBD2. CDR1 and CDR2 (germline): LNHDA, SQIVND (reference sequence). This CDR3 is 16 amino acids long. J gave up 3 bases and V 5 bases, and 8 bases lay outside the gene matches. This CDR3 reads CASSYRSGGETDTQYF. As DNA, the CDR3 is TGTGCCAGTAGTTACAGGAGCGGGGGGGAAACAGATACGCAGTATTTT.

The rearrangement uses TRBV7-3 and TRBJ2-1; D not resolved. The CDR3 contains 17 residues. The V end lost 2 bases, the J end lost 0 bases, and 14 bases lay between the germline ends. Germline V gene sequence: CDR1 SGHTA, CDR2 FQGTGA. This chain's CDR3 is CASSLLEPALSYNEQFF. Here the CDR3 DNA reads TGTGCCAGCAGCTTACTAGAACCAGCGCTCTCCTACAATGAGCAGTTCTTC.

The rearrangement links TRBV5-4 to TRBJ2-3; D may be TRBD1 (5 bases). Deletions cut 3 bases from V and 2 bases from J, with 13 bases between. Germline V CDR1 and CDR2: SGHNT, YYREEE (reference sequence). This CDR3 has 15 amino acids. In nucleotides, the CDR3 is TGTGCCAGCAGCTCCCGGCAGGACAACACAGATACGCAGTATTTT. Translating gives CASSSRQDNTDTQYF.

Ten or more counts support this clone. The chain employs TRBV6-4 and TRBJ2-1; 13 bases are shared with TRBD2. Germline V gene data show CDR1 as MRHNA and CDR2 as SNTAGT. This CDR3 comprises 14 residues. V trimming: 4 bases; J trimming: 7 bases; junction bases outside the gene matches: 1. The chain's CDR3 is CASSGLAGGNEQFF. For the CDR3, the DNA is TGTGCCAGCAGTGGACTAGCGGGAGGAAATGAGCAGTTCTTC.

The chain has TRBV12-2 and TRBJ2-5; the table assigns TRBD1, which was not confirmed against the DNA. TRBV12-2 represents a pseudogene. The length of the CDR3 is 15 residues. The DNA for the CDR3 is TGTGCAAGTCGCGCGCCCGGGACAGGGTCAGAGACCCAGTACTTC. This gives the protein CASRAPGTGSETQYF.

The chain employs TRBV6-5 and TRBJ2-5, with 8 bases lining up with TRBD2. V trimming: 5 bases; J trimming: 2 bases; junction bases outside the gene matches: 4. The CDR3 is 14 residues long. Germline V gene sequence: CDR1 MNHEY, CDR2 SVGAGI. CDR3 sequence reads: CASSPGTRQETQYF. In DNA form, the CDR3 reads TGTGCCAGCAGTCCAGGGACTAGGCAAGAGACCCAGTACTTC.

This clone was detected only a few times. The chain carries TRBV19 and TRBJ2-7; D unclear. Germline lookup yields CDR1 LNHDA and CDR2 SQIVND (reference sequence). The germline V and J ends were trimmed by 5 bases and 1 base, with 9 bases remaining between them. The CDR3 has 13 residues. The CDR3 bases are TGTGCCAGTAGTGTGCAGGTTTCCTACGAGCAGTACTTC. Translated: CASSVQVSYEQYF.

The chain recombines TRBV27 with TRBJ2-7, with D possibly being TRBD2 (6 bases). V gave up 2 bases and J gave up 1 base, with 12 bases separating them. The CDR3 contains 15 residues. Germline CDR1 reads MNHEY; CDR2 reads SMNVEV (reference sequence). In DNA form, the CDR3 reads TGTGCCAGCAGTTTACAGGGAGGAGAGTCCTACGAGCAGTACTTC. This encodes CASSLQGGESYEQYF.

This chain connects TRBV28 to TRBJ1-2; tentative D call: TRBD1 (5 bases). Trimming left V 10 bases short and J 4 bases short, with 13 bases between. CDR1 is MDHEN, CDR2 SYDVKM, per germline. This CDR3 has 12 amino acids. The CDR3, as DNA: TGTGCCACCGGGGGACTAGTCTATGGCTACACCTTC. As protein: CATGGLVYGYTF.

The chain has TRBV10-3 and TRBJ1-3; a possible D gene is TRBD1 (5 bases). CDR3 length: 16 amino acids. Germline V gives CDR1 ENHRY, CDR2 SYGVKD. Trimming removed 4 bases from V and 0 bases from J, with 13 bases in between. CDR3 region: CAISGGVRASGNTIYF. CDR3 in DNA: TGTGCCATCAGTGGGGGTGTCAGGGCCTCTGGAAACACCATATATTTT.

The CDR3 sequence is CASSEGPPNTGELFF. The DNA for the CDR3 is TGCGCCAGCAGTGAGGGCCCCCCGAACACCGGGGAGCTGTTTTTT. This chain joins TRBV10-1 and TRBJ2-2; D remains ambiguous. The CDR3 spans 15 residues. Germline CDR1 and CDR2: WNHNN and SYGVQD (reference sequence). Trimming removed 2 bases at V and 0 bases at J, with 7 bases between.

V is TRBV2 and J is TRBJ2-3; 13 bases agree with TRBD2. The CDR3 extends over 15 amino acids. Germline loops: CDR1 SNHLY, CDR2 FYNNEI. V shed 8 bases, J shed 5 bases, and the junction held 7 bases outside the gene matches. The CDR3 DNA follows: TGTGCCAGCCTGCCGGGACTAGCGGGATTAGATACGCAGTATTTT. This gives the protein CASLPGLAGLDTQYF.

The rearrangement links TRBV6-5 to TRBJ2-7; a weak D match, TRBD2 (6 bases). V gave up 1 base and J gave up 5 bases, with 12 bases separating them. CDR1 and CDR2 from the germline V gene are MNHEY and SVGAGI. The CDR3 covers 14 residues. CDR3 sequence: CASSYYAGRDEQYF. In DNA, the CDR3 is TGTGCCAGCAGTTACTATGCGGGGCGCGACGAGCAGTACTTC.

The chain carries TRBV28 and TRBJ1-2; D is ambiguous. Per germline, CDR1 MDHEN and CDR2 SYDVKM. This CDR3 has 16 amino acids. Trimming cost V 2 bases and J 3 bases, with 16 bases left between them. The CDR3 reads CASSLIPAALDYGYTF. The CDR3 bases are TGTGCCAGCAGTTTAATTCCGGCGGCTCTTGACTATGGCTACACCTTC.

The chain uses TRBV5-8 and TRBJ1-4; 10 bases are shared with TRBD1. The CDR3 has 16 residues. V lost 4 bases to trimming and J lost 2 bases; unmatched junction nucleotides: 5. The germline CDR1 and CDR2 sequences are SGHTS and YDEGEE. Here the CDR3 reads CASSAWTGGTNEKLFF. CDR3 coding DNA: TGTGCCAGCAGCGCATGGACAGGGGGTACTAATGAAAAACTGTTTTTT.

The CDR3: CASNPGGDNTGELFF. The CDR3 nucleotides read TGTGCCAGCAACCCCGGGGGGGATAACACCGGGGAGCTGTTTTTT. This chain connects TRBV5-4 to TRBJ2-2; 8 nucleotides line up with TRBD2. The CDR3 covers 15 residues. The V and J ends lost 6 bases and 2 bases, in that order; junction bases with no gene match: 6. Germline V gene sequence: CDR1 SGHNT, CDR2 YYREEE (reference sequence).

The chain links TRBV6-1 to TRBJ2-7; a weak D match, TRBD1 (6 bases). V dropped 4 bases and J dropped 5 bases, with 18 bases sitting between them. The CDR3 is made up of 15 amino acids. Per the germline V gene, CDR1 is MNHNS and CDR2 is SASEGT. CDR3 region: CASSGRGRGFNEQYF. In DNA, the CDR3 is TGTGCCAGCAGTGGAAGGGGCAGGGGTTTCAACGAGCAGTACTTC.

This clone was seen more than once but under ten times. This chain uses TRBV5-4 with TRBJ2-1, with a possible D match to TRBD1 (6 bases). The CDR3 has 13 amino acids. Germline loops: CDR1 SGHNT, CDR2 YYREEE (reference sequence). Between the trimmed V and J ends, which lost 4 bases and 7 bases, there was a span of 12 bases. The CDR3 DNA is TGTGCCAGCAGCCACAGGGTGTCAAATGAGCAGTTCTTC. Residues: CASSHRVSNEQFF.

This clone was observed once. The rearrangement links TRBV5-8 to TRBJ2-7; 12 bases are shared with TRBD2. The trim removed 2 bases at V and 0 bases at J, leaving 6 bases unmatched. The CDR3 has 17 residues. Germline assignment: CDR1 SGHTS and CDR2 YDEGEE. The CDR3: CASSLLAGGRSSYEQYF. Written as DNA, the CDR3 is TGTGCCAGCAGCTTACTAGCGGGGGGTCGCAGCTCCTACGAGCAGTACTTC.

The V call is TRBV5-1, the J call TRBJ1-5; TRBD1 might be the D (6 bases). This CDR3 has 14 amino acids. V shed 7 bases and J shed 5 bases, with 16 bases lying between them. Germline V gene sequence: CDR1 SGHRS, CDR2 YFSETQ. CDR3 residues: CASSPGGHDQPQHF. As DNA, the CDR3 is TGCGCCAGCTCCCCGGGGGGGCATGATCAGCCCCAGCATTTT.